This T cell receptor (beta chain) was captured by sequencing in a study of Graves' ophthalmopathy and Graves' hyperthyroidism. Background on the study: The collection of peripheral blood took place at initial diagnosis, before any treatment.

As the template, RNA transcripts were used to amplify TCR beta CDR3 regions. An initial RT-PCR round employing HTBI primers preceded a second-round multiplex PCR. TCRdb re-called the multiplex PCR reads with MiXCR, one entry per CDR3 protein. The data contain almost 400,000 distinct CDR3 sequences, 18% of them singletons. Study-wide results and caveats: Detected in blood as well were most expanded thyroid clonotypes with frequency above 0.001.

In regard to this clonotype: Its cognate antigen is unknown.

V trimming: 0 bases; J trimming: 3 bases; junction bases outside the gene matches: 3. The germline CDR1 and CDR2 sequences are LGHNA and YSLEER. The CDR3 consists of 16 residues. The sequence derives from a woman aged 18-29 years with Graves' ophthalmopathy. The chain links TRBV4-3 to TRBJ2-2; 8 bases are a match to TRBD1. The specimen was peripheral blood. CDR3 region: CASSQDRRGHTGELFF. The CDR3 DNA is TGCGCCAGCAGCCAAGATCGCAGGGGGCACACCGGGGAGCTGTTTTTT.